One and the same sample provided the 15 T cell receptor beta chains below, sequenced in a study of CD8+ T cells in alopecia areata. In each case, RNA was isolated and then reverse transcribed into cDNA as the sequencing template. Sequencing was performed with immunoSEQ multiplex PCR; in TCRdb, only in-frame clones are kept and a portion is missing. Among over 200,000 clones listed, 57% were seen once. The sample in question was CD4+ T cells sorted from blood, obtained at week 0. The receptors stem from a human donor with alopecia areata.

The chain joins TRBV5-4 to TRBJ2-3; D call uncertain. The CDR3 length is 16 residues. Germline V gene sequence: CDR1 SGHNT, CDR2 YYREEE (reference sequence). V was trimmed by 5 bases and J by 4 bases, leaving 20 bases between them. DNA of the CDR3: TGTGCCAGCAGGAAACCAACGATGGGTAGTGCAGATACGCAGTATTTT. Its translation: CASRKPTMGSADTQYF. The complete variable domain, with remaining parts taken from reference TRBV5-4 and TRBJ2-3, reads ETGVTQSPTHLIKTRGQQVTLRCSSQSGHNTVSWYQQALGQGPQFIFQYYREEENGRGNFPPRFSGLQFPNYSSELNVNALELDDSALYLCASRKPTMGSADTQYFGPGTRLTVL.

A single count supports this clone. The CDR3 coding sequence is TGTGCCAGCAGTGAAATCCCCCTCGGGGAGCAGTACTTC. Protein: CASSEIPLGEQYF. The genes are TRBV25-1 and TRBJ2-7; D not resolved. Between the trimmed V and J ends, which lost 2 bases and 7 bases, there was a span of 12 bases. The CDR3 totals 13 residues. CDR1 is MGHDK and CDR2 is SYGVNS in the germline V gene.

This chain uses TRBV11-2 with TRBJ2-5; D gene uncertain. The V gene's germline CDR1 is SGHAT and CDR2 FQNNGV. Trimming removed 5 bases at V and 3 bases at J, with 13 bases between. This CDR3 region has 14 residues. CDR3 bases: TGTGCCAGCAGCCCCCTAACGAACGAAGAGACCCAGTACTTC. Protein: CASSPLTNEETQYF.

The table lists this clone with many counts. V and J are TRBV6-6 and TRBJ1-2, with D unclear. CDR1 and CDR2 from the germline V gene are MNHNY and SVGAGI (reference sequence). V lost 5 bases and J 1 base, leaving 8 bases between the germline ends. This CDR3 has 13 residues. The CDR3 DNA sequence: TGTGCCAGCAGTCACGGTAATAACTATGGCTACACCTTC. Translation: CASSHGNNYGYTF.

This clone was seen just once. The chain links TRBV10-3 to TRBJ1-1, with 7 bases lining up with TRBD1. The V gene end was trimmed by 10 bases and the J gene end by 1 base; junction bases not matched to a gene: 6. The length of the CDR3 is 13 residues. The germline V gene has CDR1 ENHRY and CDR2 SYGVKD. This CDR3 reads CASSGTENTEAFF. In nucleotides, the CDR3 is TGTGCCAGCTCCGGGACAGAGAACACTGAAGCTTTCTTT.

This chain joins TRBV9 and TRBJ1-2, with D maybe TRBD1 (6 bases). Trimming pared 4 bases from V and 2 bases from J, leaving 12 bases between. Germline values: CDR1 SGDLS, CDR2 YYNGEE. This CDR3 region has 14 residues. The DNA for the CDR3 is TGTGCCAGCAGCTCTGGGACACCGAACTATGGCTACACCTTC. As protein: CASSSGTPNYGYTF.

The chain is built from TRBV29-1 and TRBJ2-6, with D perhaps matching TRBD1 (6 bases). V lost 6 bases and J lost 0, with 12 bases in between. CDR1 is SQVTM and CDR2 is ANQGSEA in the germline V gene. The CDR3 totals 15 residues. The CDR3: CSVVDRYSGANVLTF. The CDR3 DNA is TGCAGCGTCGTCGACAGGTACTCTGGGGCCAACGTCCTGACTTTC.

The CDR3 reads CASSPDRNEQFF. CDR3 nucleotide sequence: TGTGCCAGCTCACCAGACAGGAATGAGCAGTTCTTC. The chain combines TRBV18 with TRBJ2-1; possible D gene TRBD1, 6 bases. Looked up from germline, CDR1 is KGHSH and CDR2 is LQKENI. V was pared by 2 bases and J by 7 bases, with 6 bases between. The CDR3 loop spans 12 amino acids.

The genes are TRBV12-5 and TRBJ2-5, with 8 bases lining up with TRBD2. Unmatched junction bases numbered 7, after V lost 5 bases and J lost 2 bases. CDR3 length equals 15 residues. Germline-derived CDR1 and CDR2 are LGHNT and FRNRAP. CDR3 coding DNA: TGTGCTAGTGGTGGGAGCGGGGGTCCTCAAGAGACCCAGTACTTC. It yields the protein CASGGSGGPQETQYF.

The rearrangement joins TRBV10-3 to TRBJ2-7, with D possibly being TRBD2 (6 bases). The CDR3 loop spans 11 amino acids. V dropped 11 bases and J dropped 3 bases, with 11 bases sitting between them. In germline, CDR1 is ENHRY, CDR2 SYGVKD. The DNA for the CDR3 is TGTGCCGCGCAGACTAGCTACGAGCAGTACTTC. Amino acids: CAAQTSYEQYF.

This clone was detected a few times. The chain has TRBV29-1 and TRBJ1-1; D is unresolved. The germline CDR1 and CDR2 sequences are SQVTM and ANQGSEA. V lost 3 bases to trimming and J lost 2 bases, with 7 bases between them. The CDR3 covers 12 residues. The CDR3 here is CSVENRNTEAFF. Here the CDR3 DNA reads TGCAGCGTTGAGAACAGAAACACTGAAGCTTTCTTT.

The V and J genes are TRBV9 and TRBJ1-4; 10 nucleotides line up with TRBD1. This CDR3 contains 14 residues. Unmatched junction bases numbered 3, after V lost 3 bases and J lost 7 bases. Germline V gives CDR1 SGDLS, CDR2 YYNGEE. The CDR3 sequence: CASSGRQGAEKLFF. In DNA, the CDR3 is TGTGCCAGCAGCGGGCGACAGGGGGCTGAAAAACTGTTTTTT.

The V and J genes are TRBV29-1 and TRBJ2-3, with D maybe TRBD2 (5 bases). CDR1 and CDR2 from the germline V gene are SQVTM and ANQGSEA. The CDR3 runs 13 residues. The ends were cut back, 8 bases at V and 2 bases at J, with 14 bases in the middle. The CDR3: CSPASLITDTQYF. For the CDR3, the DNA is TGCAGCCCCGCTAGCCTCATCACAGATACGCAGTATTTT.

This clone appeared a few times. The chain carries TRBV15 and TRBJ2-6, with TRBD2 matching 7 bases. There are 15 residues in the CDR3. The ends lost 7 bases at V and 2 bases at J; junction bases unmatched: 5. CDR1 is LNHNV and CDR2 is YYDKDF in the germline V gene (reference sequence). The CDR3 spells CATTKGTTGANVLTF. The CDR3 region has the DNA TGTGCCACCACAAAAGGGACTACTGGGGCCAACGTCCTGACTTTC.

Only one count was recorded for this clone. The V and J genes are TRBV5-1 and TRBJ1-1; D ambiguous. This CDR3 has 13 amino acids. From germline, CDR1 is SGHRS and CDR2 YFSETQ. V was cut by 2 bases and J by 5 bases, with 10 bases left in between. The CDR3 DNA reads TGCGCCAGCAGCTTCCCTCAGGAGACTGAAGCTTTCTTT. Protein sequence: CASSFPQETEAFF.